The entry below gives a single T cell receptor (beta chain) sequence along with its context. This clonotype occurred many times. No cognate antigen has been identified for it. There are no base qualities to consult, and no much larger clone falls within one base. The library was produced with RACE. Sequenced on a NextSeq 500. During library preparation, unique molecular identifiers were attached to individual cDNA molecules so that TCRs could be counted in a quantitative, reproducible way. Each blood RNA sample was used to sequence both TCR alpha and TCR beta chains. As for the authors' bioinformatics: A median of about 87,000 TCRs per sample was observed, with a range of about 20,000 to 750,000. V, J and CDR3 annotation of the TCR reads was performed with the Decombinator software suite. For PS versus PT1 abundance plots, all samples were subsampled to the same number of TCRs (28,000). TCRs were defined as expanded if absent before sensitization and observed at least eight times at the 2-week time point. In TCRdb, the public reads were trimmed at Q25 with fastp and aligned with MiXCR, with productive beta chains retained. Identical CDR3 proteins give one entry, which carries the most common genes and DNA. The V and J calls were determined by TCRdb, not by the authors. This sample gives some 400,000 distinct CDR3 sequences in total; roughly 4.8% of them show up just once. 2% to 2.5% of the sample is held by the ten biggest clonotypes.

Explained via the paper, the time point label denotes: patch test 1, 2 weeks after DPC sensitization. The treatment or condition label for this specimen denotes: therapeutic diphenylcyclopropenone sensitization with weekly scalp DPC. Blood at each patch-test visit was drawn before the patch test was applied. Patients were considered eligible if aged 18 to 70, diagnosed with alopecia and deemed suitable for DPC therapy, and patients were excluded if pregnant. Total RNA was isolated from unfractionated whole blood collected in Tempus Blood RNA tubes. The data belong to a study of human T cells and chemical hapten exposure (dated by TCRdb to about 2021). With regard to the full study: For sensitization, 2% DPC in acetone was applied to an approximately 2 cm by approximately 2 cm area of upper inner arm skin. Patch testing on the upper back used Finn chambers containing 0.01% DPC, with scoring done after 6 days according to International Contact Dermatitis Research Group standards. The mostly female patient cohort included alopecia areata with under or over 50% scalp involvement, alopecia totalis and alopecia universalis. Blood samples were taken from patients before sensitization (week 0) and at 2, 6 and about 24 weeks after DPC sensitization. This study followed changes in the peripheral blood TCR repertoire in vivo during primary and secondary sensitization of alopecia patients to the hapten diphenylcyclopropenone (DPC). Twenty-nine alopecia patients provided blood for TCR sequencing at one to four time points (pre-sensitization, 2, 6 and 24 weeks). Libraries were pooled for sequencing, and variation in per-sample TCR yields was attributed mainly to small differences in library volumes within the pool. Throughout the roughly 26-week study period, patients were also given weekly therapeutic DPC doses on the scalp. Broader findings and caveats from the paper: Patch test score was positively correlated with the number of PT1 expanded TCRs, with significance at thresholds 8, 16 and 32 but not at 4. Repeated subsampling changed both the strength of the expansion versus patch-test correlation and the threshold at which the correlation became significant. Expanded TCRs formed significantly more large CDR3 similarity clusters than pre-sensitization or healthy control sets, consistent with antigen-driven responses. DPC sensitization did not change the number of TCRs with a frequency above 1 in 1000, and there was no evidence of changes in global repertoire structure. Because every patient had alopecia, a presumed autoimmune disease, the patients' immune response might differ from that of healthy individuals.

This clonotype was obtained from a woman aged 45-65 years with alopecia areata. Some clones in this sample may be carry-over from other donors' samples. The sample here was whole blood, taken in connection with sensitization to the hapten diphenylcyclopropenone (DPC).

The DNA is TGTGCCAGCAGCTTAACAGCGGGAAGGTACGAGCAGTACTTC. The translation is CASSLTAGRYEQYF. This chain is built from TRBV7-6 and TRBJ2-7, and TRBD2 matches 7 of the central bases. CDR1 and CDR2 were assigned from the germline V gene as SGHVS and FNYEAQ. From its cysteine to its phenylalanine, the CDR3 spans 14 amino acids. Here the CDR3 DNA is all that survives: 42 bases in frame from base 1. Relative to germline, V is missing 2 bases and J is missing 4 bases, with 5 bases of the junction outside any gene match.